The 11 T cell receptor beta chains below all came from one sample that was sequenced in a study of T cell repertoires in cytomegalovirus infection. TCRdb used MiXCR to reprocess the reads, holding one entry per CDR3 protein. The table includes around 260,000 distinct CDR3 sequences, roughly 24% detected once. The sample taken for sequencing was PBMCs. Every receptor here comes from a human donor in good health (CMV status not recorded). Some clones in this sample may be carry-over from other donors' samples.

This clonotype turned up a few times. The chain combines TRBV11-2 with TRBJ2-2, with D perhaps matching TRBD1 or TRBD2 (5 bases each). Deletions cut 5 bases from V and 2 bases from J, with 15 bases between. The CDR3 is 16 residues long. CDR1 is SGHAT, CDR2 FQNNGV, per germline. The chain's CDR3 is CASSHREGPNTGELFF. DNA for the CDR3: TGTGCCAGCAGCCATCGAGAGGGGCCCAACACCGGGGAGCTGTTTTTT.

The table lists this clonotype with a count of one. The chain links TRBV28 to TRBJ2-7; D call uncertain. Trimming left V 3 bases short and J 9 bases short, with 15 bases between. This CDR3 is 13 amino acids long. In germline, CDR1 is MDHEN, CDR2 SYDVKM. The CDR3: CASSFFGLYGQYF. As DNA, the CDR3 is TGTGCCAGCAGTTTCTTCGGGCTTTATGGGCAGTACTTC.

The chain recombines TRBV11-2 with TRBJ2-3; D is uncertain. Germline V gives CDR1 SGHAT, CDR2 FQNNGV. The CDR3 runs to 14 residues. The ends were cut back, 5 bases at V and 2 bases at J, with 11 bases in the middle. In nucleotides, the CDR3 is TGTGCCAGCAGCCCAGGATTCTCCACAGATACGCAGTATTTT. This encodes CASSPGFSTDTQYF.

This clonotype was seen many times. The genes are TRBV7-8 and TRBJ2-1; D tentatively reads TRBD1 or TRBD2 (5 bases each). The CDR3 extends over 17 amino acids. The V end lost 5 bases, the J end lost 0 bases, and 17 bases lay between the germline ends. From germline, CDR1 is SGHVS and CDR2 FQNEAQ. CDR3 sequence (DNA): TGTGCCAGCAGCCCCGGTTCCGGGGCGAGCTCCTACAATGAGCAGTTCTTC. Its protein is CASSPGSGASSYNEQFF.

This chain joins TRBV28 and TRBJ2-5; TRBD2 agrees at 11 bases. Looked up from germline, CDR1 is MDHEN and CDR2 is SYDVKM. The CDR3 runs to 17 residues. The J segment lost 2 bases and the V segment lost 1 base, leaving 6 bases of the junction unmatched. In DNA form, the CDR3 reads TGTGCCAGCAGTTTATTCGCACTAGCGGGGGATCAAGAGACCCAGTACTTC. Amino acids: CASSLFALAGDQETQYF.

This clonotype showed up many times. J is TRBJ2-5 and V is TRBV7-2; 7 nucleotides match TRBD1. V shed 1 base, J shed 1 base, and the junction held 3 bases outside the gene matches. Germline CDR1 and CDR2: SGHTA and FQGNSA. The CDR3 consists of 15 residues. The CDR3 coding sequence is TGTGCCAGCAGCTTAGGGGCAGGGGGCCAAGAGACCCAGTACTTC. Translation gives CASSLGAGGQETQYF.

This clonotype was counted only a few times. The chain uses TRBV18 and TRBJ2-7; D call uncertain. V lost 0 bases to trimming and J lost 3 bases, with 9 bases between them. This CDR3 contains 14 residues. Per the germline V gene, CDR1 is KGHSH and CDR2 is LQKENI. CDR3 nucleotide sequence: TGTGCCAGCTCACCACCGACACCCGGCTACGAGCAGTACTTC. It yields the protein CASSPPTPGYEQYF.

V is TRBV20-1 and J is TRBJ1-5, with 7 bases fitting TRBD1. V lost 3 bases to trimming and J lost 4 bases; unmatched junction nucleotides: 6. The CDR3 spans 14 residues. Per the germline V gene, CDR1 is DFQATT and CDR2 is SNEGSKA (reference sequence). The CDR3 loop reads CSASGTVYNQPQHF. CDR3 DNA: TGCAGTGCTAGCGGGACAGTATATAATCAGCCCCAGCATTTT.

J is TRBJ2-1 and V is TRBV27; 7 bases are a match to TRBD1. The CDR3 sequence is 13 residues long. Germline lookup yields CDR1 MNHEY and CDR2 SMNVEV (reference sequence). V lost 6 bases, J lost 8 bases, and 7 bases stayed unmatched. The CDR3, as DNA: TGTGCCAGCAGACGACAGGGTGCCGATGAGCAGTTCTTC. It specifies CASRRQGADEQFF.

The CDR3 DNA follows: TGCAGTGCCGCCGGGTCCCTAGCGGGAGGTAATGAGCAGTTCTTC. Its translation: CSAAGSLAGGNEQFF. The chain employs TRBV20-1 and TRBJ2-1; 11 positions match TRBD2. CDR3 size: 15 residues. The germline CDR1 and CDR2 sequences are DFQATT and SNEGSKA (reference sequence). The junction had 11 bases not matched to a gene; V was cut back by 6 bases and J by 7 bases.

The chain links TRBV7-2 to TRBJ2-1, with TRBD2 identical over 13 bases. The V gene's germline CDR1 is SGHTA and CDR2 FQGNSA. V gave up 2 bases and J gave up 3 bases; unmatched junction bases: 7. CDR3 length: 18 amino acids. The CDR3 coding sequence is TGTGCCAGCAGCTTAACCGGACTAGCGGGAGCTTTCTACAATGAGCAGTTCTTC. The encoded protein is CASSLTGLAGAFYNEQFF. Filled out from reference TRBV7-2 and TRBJ2-1, the complete variable domain reads GAGVSQSPSNKVTEKGKDVELRCDPISGHTALYWYRQSLGQGLEFLIYFQGNSAPDKSGLPSDRFSAERTGGSVSTLTIQRTQQEDSAVYLCASSLTGLAGAFYNEQFFGPGTRLTVL.